A single sample gave rise to the 17 T cell receptor beta chains below, sequenced in a study of T cell responses to AZD1222 COVID-19 vaccine. Here immunoSEQ multiplex PCR was the method, and the copy in TCRdb shows in-frame clones only, minus some. This table holds 110,000 to 150,000 clones, approximately 93% found once. Here the sequenced sample was peripheral blood, taken on day 0 of AZD1222 vaccination. The source is an adult in good health.

The J gene is TRBJ1-5, the V gene TRBV2, with 7 bases lining up with TRBD1. Germline CDR1 SNHLY, CDR2 FYNNEI. There are 14 residues in the CDR3. With V trimmed by 6 bases and J by 2 bases, 4 bases remained unmatched. The CDR3 DNA reads TGTGCCAGCAGGAGGGACAGAGGCAATCAGCCCCAGCATTTT. Translated, it gives CASRRDRGNQPQHF.

The CDR3 coding sequence is TGTGCCAGCAGTTATCCCGGGACAGCCGAGCAGTACTTC. This gives the protein CASSYPGTAEQYF. The chain carries TRBV6-5 and TRBJ2-7, with 7 bases that match TRBD1. Germline lookup yields CDR1 MNHEY and CDR2 SVGAGI. The CDR3 runs to 13 residues. V trimming: 3 bases; J trimming: 6 bases; junction bases outside the gene matches: 5.

V is TRBV5-1 and J is TRBJ1-4; D ambiguous. The germline V and J ends were trimmed by 0 bases and 7 bases, with 16 bases remaining between them. Germline V CDR1 and CDR2: SGHRS, YFSETQ. This CDR3 comprises 16 residues. The CDR3 protein is CASSLAPVSEREKLFF. DNA of the CDR3: TGCGCCAGCAGCTTGGCCCCGGTCTCTGAACGTGAAAAACTGTTTTTT.

The chain employs TRBV5-4 and TRBJ2-1; 12 nucleotides line up with TRBD1. V gave up 3 bases and J gave up 9 bases; unmatched junction bases: 10. This CDR3 has 16 amino acids. CDR1 is SGHNT, CDR2 YYREEE, per germline (reference sequence). The CDR3 protein is CASSSRDRGQAGEQFF. In DNA form, the CDR3 reads TGTGCCAGCAGCTCCCGGGACAGGGGGCAGGCGGGTGAGCAGTTCTTC.

This clone was picked up one time. The genes are TRBV19 and TRBJ2-7, with a tentative D call TRBD2 (6 bases). V lost 5 bases, J lost 2 bases, and 7 bases lay in between. The CDR3 has 12 amino acids. The germline gives CDR1 LNHDA, CDR2 SQIVND (reference sequence). CDR3 DNA sequence: TGTGCCAGTAGTGGCGGGGCCTACGAGCAGTACTTC. It translates to CASSGGAYEQYF.

This chain connects TRBV11-1 to TRBJ2-5, with D hard to call. Germline lookup yields CDR1 SGHAT and CDR2 FQDESV (reference sequence). V dropped 2 bases and J dropped 5 bases, with 6 bases sitting between them. The CDR3 sequence is 12 residues long. The CDR3 protein is CASSLMAETQYF. Here the CDR3 DNA reads TGTGCCAGCAGCTTAATGGCGGAGACCCAGTACTTC.

V usage is TRBV6-5 and J usage is TRBJ2-2; no reliable D call. Germline values: CDR1 MNHEY, CDR2 SVGAGI. V was pared by 5 bases and J by 3 bases, with 4 bases between. This CDR3 region has 12 residues. The CDR3 region has the DNA TGTGCCAGCAGTCCGGACACCGGGGAGCTGTTTTTT. This sequence encodes CASSPDTGELFF.

V usage is TRBV2 and J usage is TRBJ2-7; 9 bases are a match to TRBD1. The germline gives CDR1 SNHLY, CDR2 FYNNEI. J gave up 5 bases and V 6 bases, and 8 bases lay outside the gene matches. This CDR3 comprises 14 residues. Written as DNA, the CDR3 is TGTGCCAGCAGCGCCGGGACAGGGCTTCACGAGCAGTACTTC. Its protein is CASSAGTGLHEQYF.

The chain carries TRBV6-5 and TRBJ2-7, with D tentatively TRBD2 (6 bases). Germline assignment: CDR1 MNHEY and CDR2 SVGAGI. The CDR3 runs to 15 residues. V shed 5 bases and J shed 5 bases, with 19 bases lying between them. The CDR3 DNA is TGTGCCAGCAGTCCCGTCCGGGGGTACGTCGACGAGCAGTACTTC. This codes for CASSPVRGYVDEQYF.

This chain links TRBV6-4 with TRBJ2-6; D is undetermined. Germline CDR1 and CDR2: MRHNA and SNTAGT. The CDR3 consists of 15 residues. The ends were cut back, 5 bases at V and 0 bases at J, with 8 bases in the middle. The CDR3 loop is CASSNGSSGANVLTF. CDR3 DNA: TGTGCCAGCAGTAACGGTAGCTCTGGGGCCAACGTCCTGACTTTC.

The chain couples TRBV7-6 to TRBJ2-3; a possible D gene is TRBD2 (6 bases). V gave up 5 bases and J gave up 0 bases, with 15 bases separating them. Per germline, CDR1 SGHVS and CDR2 FNYEAQ. This CDR3 comprises 16 residues. The chain's CDR3 is CASSRPGTRSTDTQYF. The CDR3 nucleotides are TGTGCCAGCAGCCGCCCCGGGACTCGTAGCACAGATACGCAGTATTTT.

The V and J genes are TRBV28 and TRBJ2-3, with 10 bases fitting TRBD2. Germline values: CDR1 MDHEN, CDR2 SYDVKM. This CDR3 has 16 amino acids. J lost 1 base, V lost 4 bases, and 5 bases had no gene match. The CDR3 nucleotides read TGTGCCAGCAGTTCGTTAGCGGGAGGAGGCACAGATACGCAGTATTTT. It translates to CASSSLAGGGTDTQYF.

The CDR3 here is CASSYSGQNYGYTF. The DNA of the CDR3 is TGTGCCAGCTCGTACTCGGGACAGAACTATGGCTACACCTTC. The V gene is TRBV18, the J gene TRBJ1-2; TRBD1 matches 7 bases. The junction had 6 bases not matched to a gene; V was cut back by 6 bases and J by 2 bases. The CDR3 covers 14 residues. Germline V gives CDR1 KGHSH, CDR2 LQKENI.

This clone was detected only once. V usage is TRBV11-2 and J usage is TRBJ1-5; no clear D gene. The V end lost 2 bases, the J end lost 4 bases, and 9 bases lay between the germline ends. Germline-derived CDR1 and CDR2 are SGHAT and FQNNGV. This CDR3 comprises 14 residues. The CDR3 here is CASSLNGENQPQHF. The CDR3 DNA is TGTGCCAGCAGCTTAAATGGAGAGAATCAGCCCCAGCATTTT.

The V gene is TRBV7-9, the J gene TRBJ2-1; 8 bases are a match to TRBD2. The CDR3 runs 13 residues. Trimming at V came to 5 bases and at J to 4 bases, leaving 1 base not matched to a gene. Germline lookup yields CDR1 SEHNR and CDR2 FQNEAQ (reference sequence). The CDR3 coding sequence is TGTGCCAGCAGCCCGGGGGGGTACAATGAGCAGTTCTTC. Amino acid sequence: CASSPGGYNEQFF.

The chain combines TRBV5-4 with TRBJ2-5, with 9 bases matching TRBD2. Germline CDR1 reads SGHNT; CDR2 reads YYREEE (reference sequence). Unmatched junction bases numbered 13, after V lost 0 bases and J lost 4 bases. CDR3 length: 18 amino acids. The CDR3: CASSLGANSGRGIETQYF. CDR3 DNA: TGTGCCAGCAGCTTGGGAGCCAATAGCGGGAGAGGGATAGAGACCCAGTACTTC.

The chain joins TRBV2 to TRBJ1-5, with TRBD1 matching over 7 bases. This CDR3 has 16 residues. The ends lost 6 bases at V and 0 bases at J; junction bases unmatched: 8. Germline CDR1 is SNHLY and CDR2 is FYNNEI. The CDR3: CASSGTVINSNQPQHF. For the CDR3, the DNA is TGTGCCAGCAGCGGGACAGTCATAAATAGCAATCAGCCCCAGCATTTT.